These 20 T cell receptor beta chains share one sample of origin, sequenced in a study of PD-L1 blockade in urothelial cancer. Here immunoSEQ multiplex PCR was the method, and the copy in TCRdb shows in-frame clones only, minus some. The sample consists of roughly 27,000 clones, around 87% of them appearing once. Sequenced material: PBMCs, taken around atezolizumab (anti-PD-L1) treatment. The receptors were gathered from a man in his forties or fifties with urothelial cancer.

This chain uses TRBV5-4 with TRBJ2-5; 12 positions match TRBD2. J lost 5 bases, V lost 4 bases, and 9 bases had no gene match. The CDR3 is 16 residues long. The germline CDR1 and CDR2 sequences are SGHNT and YYREEE (reference sequence). The CDR3 loop is CASSLSTSGGSETQYF. CDR3 in DNA: TGTGCCAGCAGCCTATCGACTAGCGGGGGATCTGAGACCCAGTACTTC.

The rearrangement links TRBV10-1 to TRBJ2-7, with D uncertain. Deletions cut 4 bases from V and 6 bases from J, with 16 bases between. CDR1 and CDR2 (germline): WNHNN, SYGVQD (reference sequence). This CDR3 contains 14 residues. CDR3 sequence reads: CASSGDASLAEQYF. CDR3 sequence (DNA): TGCGCCAGCAGTGGAGACGCTTCCTTAGCCGAGCAGTACTTC.

J is TRBJ2-3 and V is TRBV21-1; TRBD1 reflects the table's D call only, with no check against the DNA. TRBV21-1 corresponds to a pseudogene. CDR3 length: 21 residues. DNA of the CDR3: TGTGCCAGCAGCAAAGGAATGGACGGCGGTGGGGCGATAGTTAGCACAGATACGCAGTATTTT. As protein: CASSKGMDGGGAIVSTDTQYF.

This clone is a singleton in its sample. The chain carries TRBV14 and TRBJ1-3; no firm D call. The CDR3 sequence is 17 residues long. Between the trimmed V and J ends, which lost 1 base and 2 bases, there was a span of 15 bases. Germline V lookup: CDR1 SGHDN, CDR2 FVKESK. DNA of the CDR3: TGTGCCAGCAGCCAAGGCTGGGGAGCGGTAGCTGGAAACACCATATATTTT. This encodes CASSQGWGAVAGNTIYF.

The chain couples TRBV6-1 to TRBJ2-3; perhaps TRBD1 as D (5 bases). This CDR3 spans 14 amino acids. CDR1 MNHNS and CDR2 SASEGT come from the germline V gene. Trimming took off 3 bases at V and 4 bases at J, with 11 bases between the two ends. The CDR3 bases are TGTGCCAGCAGTGAGGGATTAGGGGCAGATACGCAGTATTTT. As protein: CASSEGLGADTQYF.

The chain links TRBV30 to TRBJ2-1; 9 bases align to TRBD2. Germline-derived CDR1 and CDR2 are GTSNPN and SVGIG (reference sequence). V shed 2 bases and J 0 bases; nucleotides not matched to a gene: 2. The CDR3 consists of 15 residues. The CDR3 spells CAWSRAGGSYNEQFF. The DNA for the CDR3 is TGTGCCTGGAGTCGAGCGGGGGGCTCCTACAATGAGCAGTTCTTC.

The chain combines TRBV29-1 with TRBJ2-7; 7 nucleotides agree with TRBD2. Germline trimming cut 1 base from V and 0 bases from J; bases unmatched to any gene: 9. The CDR3 has 16 residues. Germline lookup yields CDR1 SQVTM and CDR2 ANQGSEA. CDR3 loop: CSVEGSASGSSYEQYF. CDR3 DNA: TGCAGCGTTGAAGGGTCGGCTAGCGGTAGCTCCTACGAGCAGTACTTC.

In its sample, this clone was seen once. The J gene is TRBJ2-7, the V gene TRBV7-2; D perhaps matches TRBD1 (6 bases). This CDR3 comprises 16 residues. Trimming left V 1 base short and J 0 bases short, with 13 bases between. The V gene's germline CDR1 is SGHTA and CDR2 FQGNSA. The CDR3 bases are TGTGCCAGCAGCTTAGAGGGGACACCGTTCTCCTACGAGCAGTACTTC. It specifies CASSLEGTPFSYEQYF.

This clone was recorded only once. The chain is built from TRBV29-1 and TRBJ1-2; perhaps TRBD1 as D (5 bases). Per germline, CDR1 SQVTM and CDR2 ANQGSEA. This CDR3 has 14 amino acids. V shed 4 bases and J shed 4 bases, with 16 bases lying between them. The CDR3 is CSVAGSSGLYGYTF. The DNA for the CDR3 is TGCAGCGTTGCAGGGTCTTCAGGGCTCTATGGCTACACCTTC.

The rearrangement uses TRBV29-1 and TRBJ1-3; tentative D call: TRBD1 (5 bases). Germline V CDR1 and CDR2: SQVTM, ANQGSEA. V dropped 5 bases and J dropped 0 bases, with 11 bases sitting between them. The CDR3 loop spans 14 amino acids. CDR3 in DNA: TGCAGCGTTAGCACAGGTACCTCTGGAAACACCATATATTTT. It encodes CSVSTGTSGNTIYF. The variable domain in full, with the rest retrieved from reference TRBV29-1 and TRBJ1-3, is SAVISQKPSRDICQRGTSLTIQCQVDSQVTMMFWYRQQPGQSLTLIATANQGSEATYESGFVIDKFPISRPNLTFSTLTVSNMSPEDSSIYLCSVSTGTSGNTIYFGEGSWLTVV.

The chain employs TRBV11-2 and TRBJ2-7, with 7 positions matching TRBD1. This CDR3 has 14 amino acids. The V gene's germline CDR1 is SGHAT and CDR2 FQNNGV. The V segment lost 1 base and the J segment 2 bases; nucleotides outside the gene matches: 2. The CDR3 DNA follows: TGTGCCAGCAGCTTAGCGACAGGGACCTACGAGCAGTACTTC. Its protein is CASSLATGTYEQYF.

The V call is TRBV21-1, the J call TRBJ2-5; the table's D call of TRBD2 was not tested on the DNA. TRBV21-1 is a listed pseudogene. CDR3 length: 14 amino acids. The CDR3 is CASPRRRLEETQYF. In nucleotides, the CDR3 is TGTGCCAGCCCTAGGCGGAGACTCGAAGAGACCCAGTACTTC.

The CDR3 coding sequence is TGTGCCAGCAGCGTGAGCGGGACCTTGACCTACGAGCAGTACTTC. Protein sequence: CASSVSGTLTYEQYF. The chain employs TRBV9 and TRBJ2-7, with 7 positions matching TRBD2. After removal of 2 bases from V and 2 bases from J, the junction contained 7 bases not matched to a gene. The CDR3 has 15 residues. Germline V gives CDR1 SGDLS, CDR2 YYNGEE.

V and J are TRBV15 and TRBJ2-7; possible D gene TRBD2, 6 bases. Germline V gene sequence: CDR1 LNHNV, CDR2 YYDKDF (reference sequence). The CDR3 is made up of 14 amino acids. V was clipped by 3 bases and J by 0 bases, with 9 bases between them. CDR3 DNA sequence: TGTGCCACCAGCAGCCGGGACTCCTCCTACGAGCAGTACTTC. Its translation is CATSSRDSSYEQYF. Supplemented by reference TRBV15 and TRBJ2-7, the full variable domain reads DAMVIQNPRYQVTQFGKPVTLSCSQTLNHNVMYWYQQKSSQAPKLLFHYYDKDFNNEADTPDNFQSRRPNTSFCFLDIRSPGLGDTAMYLCATSSRDSSYEQYFGPGTRLTVT.

The CDR3 loop reads CASSLEWDRGPRTYGYTF. CDR3 in DNA: TGCGCCAGCAGCTTGGAATGGGACAGGGGCCCTCGTACCTATGGCTACACCTTC. The chain has TRBV5-1 and TRBJ1-2; 10 positions agree with TRBD1. Germline lookup yields CDR1 SGHRS and CDR2 YFSETQ. Germline trimming cut 0 bases from V and 4 bases from J; bases unmatched to any gene: 12. The CDR3 consists of 18 residues.

V usage is TRBV13 and J usage is TRBJ2-3; 14 nucleotides agree with TRBD2. Germline V gene lookup returns CDR1 PRHDT and CDR2 FYEKMQ (reference sequence). The CDR3 sequence is 18 residues long. After removal of 5 bases from V and 3 bases from J, the junction contained 10 bases not matched to a gene. As DNA, the CDR3 is TGTGCCAGCAGCCTGGGGACTAGCGGGGGTTGGTTAACAGATACGCAGTATTTT. Its protein is CASSLGTSGGWLTDTQYF. Full variable domain (outside the CDR3, taken from reference TRBV13 and TRBJ2-3): AAGVIQSPRHLIKEKRETATLKCYPIPRHDTVYWYQQGPGQDPQFLISFYEKMQSDKGSIPDRFSAQQFSDYHSELNMSSLELGDSALYFCASSLGTSGGWLTDTQYFGPGTRLTVL.

The chain carries TRBV5-3 and TRBJ2-5; 8 nucleotides line up with TRBD2. TRBV5-3 counts as an open reading frame of uncertain function. This CDR3 is built from 19 residues. Trimming cost V 0 bases and J 2 bases; bases outside gene matches: 15. CDR3 region: CARSLGLWCGREAQETQYF. In DNA, the CDR3 is TGTGCCAGAAGCTTGGGTCTGTGGTGTGGGCGGGAGGCTCAAGAGACCCAGTACTTC.

The chain joins TRBV10-1 to TRBJ1-1; D is undetermined. Germline CDR1 WNHNN, CDR2 SYGVQD (reference sequence). The CDR3 length is 15 residues. V gave up 3 bases and J gave up 6 bases, with 17 bases separating them. CDR3 nucleotide sequence: TGCGCCAGCAGTGACCGTAAATTGGGGAGGTCTGAAGCTTTCTTT. This codes for CASSDRKLGRSEAFF.

The rearrangement links TRBV7-8 to TRBJ2-1; 13 positions agree with TRBD2. The length of the CDR3 is 17 residues. With V trimmed by 6 bases and J by 6 bases, 11 bases remained unmatched. Per the germline V gene, CDR1 is SGHVS and CDR2 is FQNEAQ. CDR3 DNA sequence: TGTGCCAGCAGTTCAGAATTTGGACTAGCGGGAGTCAATGAGCAGTTCTTC. Protein: CASSSEFGLAGVNEQFF.

The CDR3 coding sequence is TGTGCCACCCAAGCCGGGGGGTTGGGCTACACCTTC. Translating it yields CATQAGGLGYTF. The chain employs TRBV6-1 and TRBJ1-2; weak D call: TRBD1 (5 bases). V was shortened by 10 bases and J by 8 bases, with 17 bases between the two germline ends. CDR3 length: 12 amino acids. Germline V gives CDR1 MNHNS, CDR2 SASEGT.